The source of this TCR beta chain is a study of T cell changes during pregnancy in multiple sclerosis. Germline lookup yields CDR1 MDHEN and CDR2 SYDVKM. The CDR3 extends over 14 amino acids. Trimming took off 6 bases at V and 10 bases at J, with 18 bases between the two ends. This clone was observed once. The assay was immunoSEQ multiplex PCR, and TCRdb's table has in-frame clones only and misses some. The repertoire consists of 40,000 to 55,000 clones, with roughly 90% occurring once and the leading ten covering over 0.45%. The sequence derives from a female donor with multiple sclerosis, enrolled in a pregnancy study. The chain joins TRBV28 to TRBJ1-4, with D perhaps matching TRBD1 (5 bases). Sequenced material: CD4+ T cells from peripheral blood mononuclear cells, taken in the third trimester of pregnancy. The CDR3 DNA is TGTGCCAGCAGCGGGCCGACCAAAAGGGGAAAACTGTTTTTT. Encoded protein: CASSGPTKRGKLFF.